This T cell receptor beta chain was recovered during a study of PD-L1 blockade in urothelial cancer. Turning to the study itself: Blood samples contained a median about 150,000 T cells.

Profiling relied on immunoSEQ multiplex PCR, and the TCRdb table lists in-frame clones only, not all of them. The repertoire has 85,000 to 100,000 clones, approximately 90% of them found once; the top ten carry 8% to 10%. The CDR3 spans 14 residues. Germline values: CDR1 SGHRS, CDR2 YFSETQ. Trimming shortened V by 0 bases and J by 5 bases, and 10 bases separated the two germline ends. This TCR came from a man aged 55 to 70 with urothelial cancer. Specimen: PBMCs, collected around atezolizumab (anti-PD-L1) treatment. J is TRBJ2-3 and V is TRBV5-1, with D tentatively TRBD1 (5 bases). The DNA for the CDR3 is TGCGCCAGCAGCTTGGCCGCCAGGGAAGATACGCAGTATTTT. Translating gives CASSLAAREDTQYF. Filled out from reference TRBV5-1 and TRBJ2-3, the complete variable domain reads KAGVTQTPRYLIKTRGQQVTLSCSPISGHRSVSWYQQTPGQGLQFLFEYFSETQRNKGNFPGRFSGRQFSNSRSEMNVSTLELGDSALYLCASSLAAREDTQYFGPGTRLTVL.